What follows is one TCR beta chain and its context. The sample is drawn from a study of T cells expressing NK-cell markers. The V gene's germline CDR1 is LNHNV and CDR2 YYDKDF (reference sequence). The CDR3 runs to 14 residues. TCRdb reprocessed the 5' RACE reads and reports one entry per CDR3 protein, with no DNA. The sample has 500,000 to 600,000 distinct CDR3 sequences; the top ten hold approximately 3.6%. This sequence was found in a man aged 18-30 years in good health. The sequenced material came from blood T cells: a sorted CD56 or NKG2C T cell subset, CD4+ or CD8+ T cells, or bulk PBMC T cells (not recorded which). J is TRBJ1-1 and V is TRBV15. The CDR3: CATSRPSLPTEAFF.